A single sample is the source of the 3 T cell receptor beta chains below, sequenced in a study of shared clonotypes between healthy human individuals. Some clones are missing from TCRdb's copy, which holds only in-frame ones; the method was immunoSEQ multiplex PCR. The sample has roughly 2 million clones, about 95% seen once; the top ten hold 0.13%. Material for sequencing was naive CD4+ T cells sorted from blood. The subset: CD45RA+ positively selected. All receptors derive from a man younger than 35 in good health.

This chain's CDR3 is CASSTGTANIQYF. DNA of the CDR3: TGCGCCAGCAGCACCGGGACGGCAAACATTCAGTACTTC. The chain employs TRBV5-1 and TRBJ2-4; the D call may be TRBD1 or TRBD2 (5 bases each). Looked up from germline, CDR1 is SGHRS and CDR2 is YFSETQ. CDR3 size: 13 residues. Trimming took 4 bases from V and 6 from J, leaving 11 bases between them.

The V call is TRBV28, the J call TRBJ2-2, with D possibly matching TRBD2 (5 bases). Germline values: CDR1 MDHEN, CDR2 SYDVKM. The CDR3 spans 13 residues. Trimming took 4 bases from V and 6 from J, leaving 9 bases between them. The CDR3 bases are TGTGCCAGCAGTTCTACTAGTTCCGGGGAGCTGTTTTTT. Protein sequence: CASSSTSSGELFF. Using reference TRBV28 and TRBJ2-2 for the parts outside the CDR3, the full variable domain is DVKVTQSSRYLVKRTGEKVFLECVQDMDHENMFWYRQDPGLGLRLIYFSYDVKMKEKGDIPEGYSVSREKKERFSLILESASTNQTSMYLCASSSTSSGELFFGEGSRLTVL.

The V call is TRBV7-2, the J call TRBJ2-7; D is unresolved. Trimming took off 5 bases at V and 1 base at J, with 9 bases between the two ends. Per germline, CDR1 SGHTA and CDR2 FQGNSA. This CDR3 has 13 amino acids. The CDR3 here is CASSLKLSYEQYF. The DNA for the CDR3 is TGTGCCAGCAGCCTAAAACTGTCCTACGAGCAGTACTTC.